This is a list of T cell receptor beta chains from one sample in a study of metastatic and nonmetastatic thyroid tumors. TCRdb re-analyzed the PCR reads through MiXCR. This sample has more than 25,000 clones; approximately 8% occur once, and the top ten carry about 39%. Sequencing was carried out using blood. These receptors were taken from a female donor with papillary thyroid cancer or a benign thyroid nodule (not recorded which). Some clones in this sample may be carry-over from other donors' samples. Each CDR3 is given with its conserved first and last residue. The D gene is left open where the match is weak. Expanded clones are given a class, and other clones once, few, many or no size at all.

clone size: many
V gene: TRBV27
J gene: TRBJ2-1
D gene: .
CDR3 DNA: TGTGCCAGCACCCACTCGAGCTCCTACAATGAGCAGTTCTTC
CDR3 protein: CASTHSSSYNEQFF

clone size: many
V gene: TRBV27
J gene: TRBJ2-1
D gene: TRBD2
CDR3 DNA: TGTGCCAGCAGTTCCACTAGCGGCACTGAGCAGTTCTTC
CDR3 protein: CASSSTSGTEQFF

clone size: many
V gene: TRBV6-5
J gene: TRBJ2-1
D gene: .
CDR3 DNA: TGTGCCAGCAGTTATCGGTATGAGCAGTTCTTC
CDR3 protein: CASSYRYEQFF

clone size: many
V gene: TRBV19
J gene: TRBJ2-3
D gene: TRBD2
CDR3 DNA: TGTGCCAGTAGTAAGACTAGCGGGGGGGACACAGATACGCAGTATTTT
CDR3 protein: CASSKTSGGDTDTQYF

clone size: many
V gene: TRBV20-1
J gene: TRBJ2-3
D gene: TRBD2
CDR3 DNA: TGCAGTGCTAGGTCAGCCGGGACTAGCGGGACTAGCACAGATACGCAGTATTTT
CDR3 protein: CSARSAGTSGTSTDTQYF

clone size: many
V gene: TRBV6-1
J gene: TRBJ1-5
D gene: TRBD1
CDR3 DNA: TGTGCCAGCAGGGCCGGGACAGGCAATCAGCCCCAGCATTTT
CDR3 protein: CASRAGTGNQPQHF

clone size: many
V gene: TRBV10-2
J gene: TRBJ2-1
D gene: TRBD2
CDR3 DNA: TGCGCCAGCATTACCGGGACTAGCGTTTACAATGAGCAGTTCTTC
CDR3 protein: CASITGTSVYNEQFF

clone size: many
V gene: TRBV7-3
J gene: TRBJ1-6
D gene: .
CDR3 DNA: TGTGCCAGCAGCGTGGAGGCGAATTCACCCCTCCACTTT
CDR3 protein: CASSVEANSPLHF

clone size: many
V gene: TRBV27
J gene: TRBJ1-6
D gene: .
CDR3 DNA: TGTGCCAGCCGATCTGGCAGGGATTCACCCCTCCACTTT
CDR3 protein: CASRSGRDSPLHF

clone size: many
V gene: TRBV27
J gene: TRBJ2-1
D gene: .
CDR3 DNA: TGTGCCAGCAGTCAAAACGGGGTCTACAATGAGCAGTTCTTC
CDR3 protein: CASSQNGVYNEQFF

clone size: many
V gene: TRBV6-1
J gene: TRBJ1-2
D gene: TRBD1
CDR3 DNA: TGTGCCGTCAGGGGGAGACATGGCTACACCTTC
CDR3 protein: CAVRGRHGYTF

clone size: many
V gene: TRBV20-1
J gene: TRBJ2-5
D gene: .
CDR3 DNA: TGCAGTGCTCAAAAGGCTGGGGGGACCCAGTACTTC
CDR3 protein: CSAQKAGGTQYF

clone size: few
V gene: TRBV19
J gene: TRBJ1-2
D gene: .
CDR3 DNA: TGTGGAACAAAGGGGGGCTATGGCTACACCTTC
CDR3 protein: CGTKGGYGYTF

clone size: many
V gene: TRBV27
J gene: TRBJ1-5
D gene: .
CDR3 DNA: TGTGCCAGCAGGCTGGGACGGAATAGCAATCAGCCCCAGCATTTT
CDR3 protein: CASRLGRNSNQPQHF

clone size: many
V gene: TRBV12-3/TRBV12-4
J gene: TRBJ2-2
D gene: TRBD2
CDR3 DNA: TGTGCCAGCAGTTCGGGGGGTGCCGGGGAGCTGTTTTTT
CDR3 protein: CASSSGGAGELFF

clone size: many
V gene: TRBV29-1
J gene: TRBJ2-1
D gene: TRBD2
CDR3 DNA: TGCAGCGTGGCTCACCGGGGGGGCCCCTACAATGAGCAGTTCTTC
CDR3 protein: CSVAHRGGPYNEQFF

clone size: many
V gene: TRBV6-2/TRBV6-3
J gene: TRBJ2-3
D gene: TRBD1
CDR3 DNA: TGTGCCAGCAGTTACTCGATCGGGACAGGGGCAGATACGCAGTATTTT
CDR3 protein: CASSYSIGTGADTQYF

clone size: many
V gene: TRBV28
J gene: TRBJ1-1
D gene: .
CDR3 DNA: TGTGCCAGCAGTCCAATTATGAACACTGAAGCTTTCTTT
CDR3 protein: CASSPIMNTEAFF

clone size: many
V gene: TRBV29-1
J gene: TRBJ2-7
D gene: TRBD1
CDR3 DNA: TGCAGCGTGGCAGGGACAGCCTACGAGCAGTACTTC
CDR3 protein: CSVAGTAYEQYF

clone size: many
V gene: TRBV4-3
J gene: TRBJ1-1
D gene: .
CDR3 DNA: TGCGCCAGCAGCCAAGATTTCGCGTCAGGGTACACTGAAGCTTTCTTT
CDR3 protein: CASSQDFASGYTEAFF

clone size: many
V gene: TRBV7-2
J gene: TRBJ2-7
D gene: TRBD2
CDR3 DNA: TGTGCCAGCAGCTCCTTAGCGGGGGGGTACGAGCAGTACTTC
CDR3 protein: CASSSLAGGYEQYF

clone size: many
V gene: TRBV13
J gene: TRBJ1-3
D gene: .
CDR3 DNA: TGTGCCAGCAGCGTGGGTTTTCACTCTGGAAACACCATATATTTT
CDR3 protein: CASSVGFHSGNTIYF

clone size: many
V gene: TRBV12-3/TRBV12-4
J gene: TRBJ1-1
D gene: .
CDR3 DNA: TGTGCCAGCAGTTTACTGAGGGCAGCTTTCTTT
CDR3 protein: CASSLLRAAFF

clone size: .
V gene: TRBV30
J gene: TRBJ1-1
D gene: .
CDR3 DNA: TGTGCCTGGAAGGTATCAGTGAACACTGAAGCTTTCTTT
CDR3 protein: CAWKVSVNTEAFF

clone size: many
V gene: TRBV13
J gene: TRBJ1-1
D gene: .
CDR3 DNA: TGTGCCAGCAGCACGAAGGGGTCGGGGACTGAAGCTTTCTTT
CDR3 protein: CASSTKGSGTEAFF

clone size: few
V gene: TRBV5-8
J gene: TRBJ1-5
D gene: TRBD1
CDR3 DNA: TGTGCCAGCAACGGACAGGGGAATAGCAATCAGCCCCAGCATTTT
CDR3 protein: CASNGQGNSNQPQHF

clone size: many
V gene: TRBV18
J gene: TRBJ1-5
D gene: .
CDR3 DNA: TGTGCCAGCTCACCTTTAGGGAGCCAGCCCCAGCATTTT
CDR3 protein: CASSPLGSQPQHF

clone size: medium-sized
V gene: TRBV25-1
J gene: TRBJ2-4
D gene: TRBD1
CDR3 DNA: TGTGCCAGCAGTGAATCCTCAATGGGACAGTCAAGGGGCTACATTCAGTACTTC
CDR3 protein: CASSESSMGQSRGYIQYF

clone size: many
V gene: TRBV3-1
J gene: TRBJ1-3
D gene: .
CDR3 DNA: TGTGCCAGCAGCCCAGGGTTAGGGAACACCATATATTTT
CDR3 protein: CASSPGLGNTIYF

clone size: .
V gene: TRBV20-1
J gene: TRBJ2-5
D gene: TRBD2
CDR3 DNA: TGCAGTGCTAGCTCGTCTAGCGGGAGGTGGGAGACCCAGTACTTC
CDR3 protein: CSASSSSGRWETQYF

clone size: many
V gene: TRBV11-2
J gene: TRBJ2-3
D gene: .
CDR3 DNA: TGTGCCAGCAGCCCCGGCCAAGGCACAGATACGCAGTATTTT
CDR3 protein: CASSPGQGTDTQYF

clone size: .
V gene: TRBV19
J gene: TRBJ2-7
D gene: TRBD1
CDR3 DNA: TGTGCCAGTAGTCTCGTGACAGGGGGTGGTTACGATCAGTACTTC
CDR3 protein: CASSLVTGGGYDQYF

clone size: few
V gene: TRBV7-9
J gene: TRBJ2-4
D gene: .
CDR3 DNA: TGTGCCAGCAGCTTAGCCGTAGTCGGGGGTTCGGACATTCAGTACTTC
CDR3 protein: CASSLAVVGGSDIQYF

clone size: many
V gene: TRBV6-2/TRBV6-3
J gene: TRBJ2-6
D gene: .
CDR3 DNA: TGTGCCAGCAGTTACCCGGACGGGCACTCTGGGGCCAACGTCCTGACTTTC
CDR3 protein: CASSYPDGHSGANVLTF

clone size: many
V gene: TRBV9
J gene: TRBJ1-4
D gene: TRBD1
CDR3 DNA: TGTGCCAGCAGCGCCCTCGGGACAGCCGCAACTAATGAAAAACTGTTTTTT
CDR3 protein: CASSALGTAATNEKLFF

clone size: many
V gene: TRBV2
J gene: TRBJ1-5
D gene: .
CDR3 DNA: TGTGCCAGCAGGCAGGAAGGGGGGATAGCGGCCCAGCATTTT
CDR3 protein: CASRQEGGIAAQHF

clone size: many
V gene: TRBV5-8
J gene: TRBJ2-1
D gene: TRBD1
CDR3 DNA: TGTGCCAGCAGCGACTCACAGGGGATTCACTACAATGAGCAGTTCTTC
CDR3 protein: CASSDSQGIHYNEQFF

clone size: many
V gene: TRBV11-2
J gene: TRBJ1-1
D gene: .
CDR3 DNA: TGTGCCAGCAGCTTAGAGGTACGGGGCGAAACTTTCTTT
CDR3 protein: CASSLEVRGETFF

clone size: many
V gene: TRBV12-5
J gene: TRBJ1-4
D gene: TRBD1
CDR3 DNA: TGTGCTAGTGGTTTGGAGGACAGGGGCGGGTGGGTAGTGGTCGAAAAACTGTTTTTT
CDR3 protein: CASGLEDRGGWVVVEKLFF

clone size: few
V gene: TRBV27
J gene: TRBJ1-2
D gene: TRBD1
CDR3 DNA: TGTGCCAGCAGTTTAACCACAGGGGGAATGAATGGCTACACCTTC
CDR3 protein: CASSLTTGGMNGYTF

clone size: many
V gene: TRBV28
J gene: TRBJ1-4
D gene: .
CDR3 DNA: TGTGCCAGCAGTTTTTCAGGGGTGAGTGAAAAACTGTTTTTT
CDR3 protein: CASSFSGVSEKLFF

clone size: few
V gene: TRBV24-1
J gene: TRBJ2-1
D gene: .
CDR3 DNA: TGTGCCACCGTTGAAGGAGGGAGCGGGTTCTTC
CDR3 protein: CATVEGGSGFF

clone size: many
V gene: TRBV12-3/TRBV12-4
J gene: TRBJ2-4
D gene: .
CDR3 DNA: TGTGCCAGCAGTGTCGGGGAGAGCATTCAGTACTTC
CDR3 protein: CASSVGESIQYF

clone size: large
V gene: TRBV30
J gene: TRBJ2-7
D gene: TRBD1
CDR3 DNA: TGTGCCTGGAGCTCCGGGACAGGAGTCTTTCACGAGCAGTACTTC
CDR3 protein: CAWSSGTGVFHEQYF

clone size: many
V gene: TRBV25-1
J gene: TRBJ1-4
D gene: .
CDR3 DNA: TGTGCCAGCAGTCACCCCCAGGGGACGGATTTGACTAATGAAAAACTGTTTTTT
CDR3 protein: CASSHPQGTDLTNEKLFF

clone size: many
V gene: TRBV6-5
J gene: TRBJ1-6
D gene: .
CDR3 DNA: TGTGCCAGCAGTTACGACGTCACCAATTCACCCCTCCACTTT
CDR3 protein: CASSYDVTNSPLHF

clone size: many
V gene: TRBV6-1
J gene: TRBJ2-6
D gene: .
CDR3 DNA: TGTGCCAGCAGTGATGGGGCCAACGTCCTGACTTTC
CDR3 protein: CASSDGANVLTF

clone size: many
V gene: TRBV6-1
J gene: TRBJ1-1
D gene: .
CDR3 DNA: TGTGCCAGCAGTTCCGGGACCAGGGCTTTCTTT
CDR3 protein: CASSSGTRAFF